This TCR beta chain was profiled in a study of neurological immune-mediated disorders. Findings of the study overall: Multiple sclerosis was found to have the least TCR clonal expansion, below healthy controls, and HTLV-1-associated myelopathy the most.

This CDR3 is 11 amino acids long. The germline V and J ends were trimmed by 5 bases and 6 bases, with 10 bases remaining between them. Germline V gene data show CDR1 as SQVTM and CDR2 as ANQGSEA. 5'RACE with 10-nucleotide random UMIs produced the cDNA. The output of every sequencing run exceeded 190 million TCR-beta sequences, derived from 15-18 subjects. One entry per CDR3 protein, called by TCRdb with MiXCR from the 5' RACE reads. In the table there are some 49,000 distinct CDR3 sequences, less than 12% of which are singletons. This clonotype was counted at least ten times. Its antigen is still unknown. Described time point: longitudinal time-point 1 (baseline). Volunteers from a blood bank in Maryland, USA, made up the healthy controls.

The sequenced material came from PBMCs. The sequence was collected from a woman aged 40 to 50 in good health. The chain is built from TRBV29-1 and TRBJ1-2, with TRBD1 as a possible D gene (5 bases). The CDR3 sequence is CSVLTGHGYTF. The CDR3 bases are TGCAGCGTTCTGACGGGACATGGCTACACCTTC.